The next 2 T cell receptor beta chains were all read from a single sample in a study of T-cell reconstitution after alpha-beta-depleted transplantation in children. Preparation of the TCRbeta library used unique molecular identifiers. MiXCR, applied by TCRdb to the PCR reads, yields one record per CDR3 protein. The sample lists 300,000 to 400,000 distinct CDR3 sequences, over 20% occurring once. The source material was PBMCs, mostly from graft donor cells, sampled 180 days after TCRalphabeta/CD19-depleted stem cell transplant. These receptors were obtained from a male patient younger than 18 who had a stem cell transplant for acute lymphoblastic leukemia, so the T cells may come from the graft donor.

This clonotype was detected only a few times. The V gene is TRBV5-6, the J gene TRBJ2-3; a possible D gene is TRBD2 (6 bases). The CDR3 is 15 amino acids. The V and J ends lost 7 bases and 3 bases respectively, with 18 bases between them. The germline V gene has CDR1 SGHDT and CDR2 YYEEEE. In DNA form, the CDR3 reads TGTGCCAGCGAGAGGCTAGCGTATACGACAGATACGCAGTATTTT. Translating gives CASERLAYTTDTQYF. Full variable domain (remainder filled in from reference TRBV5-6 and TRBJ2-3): DAGVTQSPTHLIKTRGQQVTLRCSPKSGHDTVSWYQQALGQGPQFIFQYYEEEERQRGNFPDRFSGHQFPNYSSELNVNALLLGDSALYLCASERLAYTTDTQYFGPGTRLTVL.

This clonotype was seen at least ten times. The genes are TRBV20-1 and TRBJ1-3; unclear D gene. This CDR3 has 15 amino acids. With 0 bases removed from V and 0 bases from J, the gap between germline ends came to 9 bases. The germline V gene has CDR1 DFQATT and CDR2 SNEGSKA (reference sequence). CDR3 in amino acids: CSAREGSSSGNTIYF. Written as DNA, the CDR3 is TGCAGTGCTAGAGAAGGATCGAGCTCTGGAAACACCATATATTTT.